These 4 T cell receptor beta chains were all obtained from the same sample, sequenced in a study of blood T cell repertoires in COVID-19. TCRdb's copy holds only in-frame clones and misses some; the assay was immunoSEQ multiplex PCR. In the table there are a few hundred thousand clones, approximately 83% of which are singletons. The source material was peripheral blood. The receptors derive from a person aged 70 to 80 with COVID-19, enrolled during active disease.

The V and J genes are TRBV12-3 or TRBV12-4 and TRBJ1-4; 7 nucleotides align to TRBD1. V trimming: 6 bases; J trimming: 10 bases; junction bases outside the gene matches: 2. This CDR3 is built from 11 residues. The CDR3, as DNA: TGTGCCAGCAGCCGACAGGGAAAACTGTTTTTT. Its translation is CASSRQGKLFF.

The chain recombines TRBV28 with TRBJ2-1, with D maybe TRBD2 (6 bases). The ends were cut back, 4 bases at V and 7 bases at J, with 26 bases in the middle. CDR3 length: 18 residues. Germline V lookup: CDR1 MDHEN, CDR2 SYDVKM. The CDR3 loop reads CASSSTSKRLEGFNEQFF. The CDR3 DNA reads as TGTGCCAGCAGTTCTACGAGTAAAAGGCTGGAGGGGTTTAATGAGCAGTTCTTC.

The V gene is TRBV7-6, the J gene TRBJ1-1; weak D call: TRBD1 (6 bases). Germline V gives CDR1 SGHVS, CDR2 FNYEAQ. Trimming pared 1 base from V and 8 bases from J, leaving 11 bases between. The CDR3 contains 13 residues. The DNA of the CDR3 is TGTGCCAGCAGCTTAGGATTGGACAGAGAAGCTTTCTTT. It codes for CASSLGLDREAFF.

This chain joins TRBV18 and TRBJ1-5, with D tentatively TRBD1 (6 bases). Trimming stripped 3 bases from V and 2 bases from J, with 17 bases between. CDR1 and CDR2 from the germline V gene are KGHSH and LQKENI. The length of the CDR3 is 17 residues. Here the CDR3 reads CASSPNGLRTGNQPQHF. CDR3 nucleotides: TGTGCCAGCTCACCCAACGGACTTCGGACAGGCAATCAGCCCCAGCATTTT.